The 11 T cell receptor beta chains reported below all come from one sample, sequenced in a study of blood T cell repertoires in COVID-19. TCRdb's copy holds only in-frame clones and misses some; the assay was immunoSEQ multiplex PCR. The data show some 290,000 clones, with 87% seen just once and roughly 2.4% held by the top ten. Sequenced: peripheral blood. These receptor sequences come from a woman between 45 and 65 years old who had recovered from COVID-19.

This clone was recorded only once. V and J are TRBV6-5 and TRBJ2-5; TRBD2 aligns across 7 bases. The CDR3 runs 13 residues. CDR1 and CDR2 (germline): MNHEY, SVGAGI. Trimming cost V 7 bases and J 5 bases; bases outside gene matches: 7. The CDR3 loop reads CASIPAGVETQYF. The CDR3 DNA reads as TGTGCCAGCATTCCGGCGGGAGTGGAGACCCAGTACTTC.

V usage is TRBV10-3 and J usage is TRBJ1-3; 9 bases fit TRBD1. Trimming at V came to 6 bases and at J to 8 bases, leaving 17 bases not matched to a gene. Germline V gene data show CDR1 as ENHRY and CDR2 as SYGVKD. The CDR3 runs to 17 residues. CDR3 sequence reads: CAIRTFRTDRGSDTIYF. The CDR3 DNA reads as TGTGCCATCAGGACGTTCCGAACTGACAGGGGGTCTGACACCATATATTTT.

The V and J genes are TRBV25-1 and TRBJ1-2, with TRBD1 as a possible D gene (5 bases). CDR1 and CDR2 (germline): MGHDK, SYGVNS. CDR3 length: 15 residues. The V end lost 2 bases, the J end lost 3 bases, and 13 bases lay between the germline ends. The CDR3 DNA reads TGTGCCAGCAGTGAAAGGGGTTCTTTTGACTATGGCTACACCTTC. The encoded protein is CASSERGSFDYGYTF.

The sample holds one count of this clone. This chain uses TRBV28 with TRBJ1-5; D perhaps matches TRBD1 (6 bases). From germline, CDR1 is MDHEN and CDR2 SYDVKM. CDR3 length equals 15 residues. Trimming left V 6 bases short and J 6 bases short, with 18 bases between. CDR3 DNA: TGTGCCAGCAGGACCCGTCAGGGGTTTCTTCAGCCCCAGCATTTT. It translates to CASRTRQGFLQPQHF.

This rearrangement joins TRBV4-1 to TRBJ2-7; 8 nucleotides line up with TRBD1. V was pared by 3 bases and J by 7 bases, with 8 bases of the junction left unmatched. In germline, CDR1 is MGHRA, CDR2 YSYEKL. This CDR3 region has 14 residues. CDR3 amino acids: CASSQRKGTGEQYF. The DNA for the CDR3 is TGCGCCAGCAGCCAGAGAAAAGGGACAGGTGAGCAGTACTTC.

The chain combines TRBV19 with TRBJ2-1; 13 nucleotides match TRBD2. The CDR3 length is 14 residues. Trimming took 10 bases from V and 6 from J; bases not matched to a gene: 6. The germline gives CDR1 LNHDA, CDR2 SQIVND (reference sequence). The chain's CDR3 is CATRTSGGPNEQFF. Written as DNA, the CDR3 is TGTGCCACCCGGACTAGCGGGGGCCCCAATGAGCAGTTCTTC. Filled out from reference TRBV19 and TRBJ2-1, the complete variable domain reads DGGITQSPKYLFRKEGQNVTLSCEQNLNHDAMYWYRQDPGQGLRLIYYSQIVNDFQKGDIAEGYSVSREKKESFPLTVTSAQKNPTAFYLCATRTSGGPNEQFFGPGTRLTVL.

The rearrangement joins TRBV7-8 to TRBJ1-2; 7 bases are shared with TRBD1. Germline V gene lookup returns CDR1 SGHVS and CDR2 FQNEAQ. The CDR3 spans 18 residues. V was pared by 5 bases and J by 4 bases, with 19 bases of the junction left unmatched. CDR3 in DNA: TGTGCCAGCAGCCCTCTCCGGGACAGAAGAAGTCTAAGCTATGGCTACACCTTC. Protein: CASSPLRDRRSLSYGYTF.

J is TRBJ1-5 and V is TRBV27, with 9 bases that match TRBD1. Germline V CDR1 and CDR2: MNHEY, SMNVEV (reference sequence). There are 15 residues in the CDR3. V shed 5 bases, J shed 4 bases, and the junction held 6 bases outside the gene matches. The CDR3 spells CASSTGTGQNQPQHF. The CDR3 nucleotides read TGTGCCAGCAGTACCGGGACAGGGCAAAATCAGCCCCAGCATTTT.

V is TRBV7-9 and J is TRBJ2-3; possible D gene TRBD2, 5 bases. V was cut by 1 base and J by 0 bases, with 14 bases left in between. This CDR3 contains 17 residues. Germline CDR1 reads SEHNR; CDR2 reads FQNEAQ (reference sequence). CDR3 amino acids: CASSLGRGHQSTDTQYF. As DNA, the CDR3 is TGTGCCAGCAGCTTAGGAAGAGGGCACCAAAGCACAGATACGCAGTATTTT.

The chain joins TRBV4-1 to TRBJ2-1; 14 nucleotides line up with TRBD2. Germline V lookup: CDR1 MGHRA, CDR2 YSYEKL. The CDR3 is made up of 17 amino acids. The J segment lost 10 bases and the V segment lost 1 base, leaving 9 bases of the junction unmatched. CDR3 sequence: CASSQGRLAGGRREQFF. The DNA for the CDR3 is TGCGCCAGCAGCCAAGGGAGACTAGCGGGGGGGCGACGAGAGCAGTTCTTC.

This clone was recorded only once. V is TRBV20-1 and J is TRBJ1-2, with D tentatively TRBD1 (6 bases). This CDR3 spans 15 amino acids. V lost 3 bases to trimming and J lost 5 bases, with 19 bases between them. From germline, CDR1 is DFQATT and CDR2 SNEGSKA (reference sequence). The DNA for the CDR3 is TGCAGTGCTAGTCCAGCGGGGGGCGAAGAATATGGCTACACCTTC. Its protein product is CSASPAGGEEYGYTF.